Listed below are T cell receptor beta chains from one sample, sequenced in a study of blood T cell repertoires in COVID-19. TCRdb's copy holds only in-frame clones and misses some; the assay was immunoSEQ multiplex PCR. The sample has fewer than 200,000 clones; 80% to 85% are singletons. Sequenced input: peripheral blood. Receptors were obtained from a woman aged 65 to 85 with COVID-19, enrolled during active disease. Each CDR3 is given with its conserved first and last residue. A D gene is named only where the DNA matches it firmly. Size is omitted from some rows. Given values are once, few, many or a class for expanded clones.

CDR3,DNA,V,D,size,J
CASRATVNQPQHF,TGTGCCAGCAGGGCCACAGTTAATCAGCCCCAGCATTTT,TRBV12-3/TRBV12-4,.,once,TRBJ1-5
CASSINSGQGYGNTIYF,TGTGCCAGCAGTATTAACTCAGGACAGGGGTACGGAAACACCATATATTTT,TRBV25-1,TRBD1,.,TRBJ1-3
CASSSGTGGTGELFF,TGTGCCAGCAGCTCGGGGACAGGGGGCACCGGGGAGCTGTTTTTT,TRBV7-9,TRBD1,.,TRBJ2-2
CAISEGQGNTGELFF,TGTGCCATCAGTGAGGGACAGGGGAACACCGGGGAGCTGTTTTTT,TRBV10-3,TRBD1,few,TRBJ2-2
CASSRELSGEAFF,TGTGCCAGCAGTCGAGAGCTATCCGGGGAAGCTTTCTTT,TRBV6-6,.,once,TRBJ1-1
CASTRQGSITGELFF,TGTGCCAGCACGAGACAGGGGTCGATCACCGGGGAGCTGTTTTTT,TRBV5-4,TRBD1,few,TRBJ2-2
CASSLGVAGAYEQYF,TGTGCCAGCAGCTTAGGGGTAGCGGGAGCCTACGAGCAGTACTTC,TRBV5-4,TRBD2,.,TRBJ2-7
CASSSPSGNADTQYF,TGTGCCAGCAGCTCCCCAAGCGGGAATGCAGATACGCAGTATTTT,TRBV5-4,TRBD2,.,TRBJ2-3
CASNQIAGGTDTQYF,TGTGCCAGCAACCAAATAGCGGGTGGTACAGATACGCAGTATTTT,TRBV6-5,TRBD2,.,TRBJ2-3
CASSDGTGVKYF,TGCGCCAGCAGTGATGGGACAGGGGTTAAGTACTTC,TRBV10-1,TRBD1,.,TRBJ2-5
CASSLQGTGDYEQYF,TGTGCCAGCAGCTTGCAGGGGACAGGGGACTACGAGCAGTACTTC,TRBV28,TRBD1,.,TRBJ2-7
CASSLLQGFSGNTIYF,TGTGCCAGCAGCTTACTCCAGGGGTTCTCTGGAAACACCATATATTTT,TRBV11-2,.,few,TRBJ1-3
CASSNGQATYGYTF,TGTGCCAGCAGCAACGGACAGGCGACGTATGGCTACACCTTC,TRBV7-2,TRBD1,.,TRBJ1-2
CSVSKNTEAFF,TGCAGCGTTTCTAAGAACACTGAAGCTTTCTTT,TRBV29-1,.,.,TRBJ1-1
CASSLGTSGSTDTQYF,TGCGCCAGCAGCTTGGGGACTAGCGGGAGCACAGATACGCAGTATTTT,TRBV5-1,TRBD2,.,TRBJ2-3
CASSNVYGNTIYF,TGTGCCAGTAGTAATGTGTATGGAAACACCATATATTTT,TRBV19,.,.,TRBJ1-3
CASSQDALAGDTQYF,TGCGCCAGCAGCCAAGATGCCCTAGCCGGTGATACGCAGTATTTT,TRBV4-3,.,.,TRBJ2-3
CAIRDSRNEQFF,TGTGCCATCAGGGACAGCCGCAATGAGCAGTTCTTC,TRBV10-3,.,.,TRBJ2-1
CASSLPGGNTGELFF,TGCGCCAGCAGCTTACCAGGGGGGAACACCGGGGAGCTGTTTTTT,TRBV5-1,TRBD1,.,TRBJ2-2
CASSQQGRDGAFF,TGCGCCAGCAGCCAGCAGGGAAGGGATGGAGCTTTCTTT,TRBV4-1,.,.,TRBJ1-1
CASSQERWLAGGDGLNNEQFF,TGCGCCAGCAGCCAAGAACGGTGGCTAGCGGGAGGGGATGGGCTGAACAATGAGCAGTTCTTC,TRBV4-3,TRBD2,.,TRBJ2-1
CASSTRDRGKAFF,TGTGCCAGCAGTACACGGGACAGGGGAAAGGCTTTCTTT,TRBV2,TRBD1,.,TRBJ1-1
CASSELSLPGHNGMGYGYTF,TGTGCCAGCAGTGAACTTTCACTCCCGGGACATAATGGCATGGGCTATGGCTACACCTTC,TRBV2,.,.,TRBJ1-2
CASSQSRAASGRAREETQYF,TGCGCCAGCAGCCAGTCGAGGGCGGCTAGCGGGAGGGCCAGGGAAGAGACCCAGTACTTC,TRBV4-3,TRBD2,.,TRBJ2-5
CASSYRLADSYEQYF,TGTGCCAGCAGTTACCGCCTAGCGGACTCCTACGAGCAGTACTTC,TRBV6-5,TRBD2,.,TRBJ2-7
CSVAQGANSPLHF,TGCAGCGTTGCGCAGGGGGCCAATTCACCCCTCCACTTT,TRBV29-1,TRBD1,.,TRBJ1-6
CASSLRQGASKQYF,TGTGCCAGCAGCTTACGCCAGGGGGCCTCCAAGCAGTACTTC,TRBV7-2,TRBD1,.,TRBJ2-7
CASSRTSGRSEQFF,TGTGCCAGCAGCCGGACTAGCGGGAGATCCGAGCAGTTCTTC,TRBV9,TRBD2,.,TRBJ2-1
CASSPSFLRTGYEKLFF,TGTGCCAGCAGCCCTAGCTTCCTTCGGACAGGGTATGAAAAACTGTTTTTT,TRBV5-8,TRBD1,.,TRBJ1-4
CAWSRTGQGFSKNIQYF,TGTGCCTGGAGTCGAACGGGACAGGGGTTTTCCAAAAACATTCAGTACTTC,TRBV30,TRBD1,.,TRBJ2-4
CASSIPGGRGANEQFF,TGTGCCAGTAGTATACCGGGGGGAAGAGGGGCCAATGAGCAGTTCTTC,TRBV19,TRBD2,.,TRBJ2-1
CASSLRLALTDTQYF,TGTGCCAGCAGTTTACGTCTAGCGCTCACAGATACGCAGTATTTT,TRBV27,.,.,TRBJ2-3
CASAAGVNYGYTF,TGTGCCAGCGCGGCAGGGGTGAACTATGGCTACACCTTC,TRBV7-8,.,once,TRBJ1-2
CAWSVPEGWGTEAFF,TGTGCCTGGAGTGTCCCTGAGGGCTGGGGCACTGAAGCTTTCTTT,TRBV30,.,.,TRBJ1-1
CSVSRGPGNTIYF,TGCAGCGTTAGCAGGGGGCCCGGAAACACCATATATTTT,TRBV29-1,TRBD1,.,TRBJ1-3
CATSPGTGKRNEQFF,TGTGCCACCAGCCCCGGGACAGGGAAGAGGAATGAGCAGTTCTTC,TRBV15,TRBD1,few,TRBJ2-1
CASSFRREGAETQYF,TGTGCCAGCAGCTTCCGGAGGGAGGGTGCAGAGACCCAGTACTTC,TRBV5-8,TRBD2,.,TRBJ2-5
CASSSPSDTQETQYF,TGTGCCAGCAGCTCCCCTTCCGATACTCAAGAGACCCAGTACTTC,TRBV7-7,.,.,TRBJ2-5
CASSLYSSGANVLTF,TGCGCCAGCAGCTTATATAGCTCTGGGGCCAACGTCCTGACTTTC,TRBV5-1,.,.,TRBJ2-6
CASSQGRRTAVEAFF,TGCGCCAGCAGCCAAGGTCGTCGAACAGCAGTTGAAGCTTTCTTT,TRBV4-1,.,.,TRBJ1-1
CASSYQDRVGDQPQHF,TGTGCCAGCAGTTACCAGGACAGGGTCGGGGATCAGCCCCAGCATTTT,TRBV6-5,TRBD1,.,TRBJ1-5
CASSGGTGAQGQYF,TGTGCCAGCAGTGGGGGAACTGGGGCCCAGGGGCAGTACTTC,TRBV2,.,.,TRBJ2-7
CASSLGLAGKQYF,TGTGCCAGCAGCCTGGGACTAGCGGGCAAGCAGTACTTC,TRBV14,TRBD2,.,TRBJ2-7
CASSLDLYSPLHF,TGTGCCAGCAGCTTAGACTTATATTCACCCCTCCACTTT,TRBV11-3,.,.,TRBJ1-6
CAWSPGVLGGYTF,TGTGCCTGGAGTCCAGGGGTTCTAGGTGGCTACACCTTC,TRBV30,.,.,TRBJ1-2